This T cell receptor beta chain derives from a study of blood T cell repertoires in COVID-19. On the study more broadly: There were acute and convalescent COVID-19 samples, and they came from the United States, Italy and Spain. PBMCs, B-cell-depleted T cells, or T cells provided the cDNA or gDNA that made up the material.

In the original analysis: Scientists estimated how many nucleated cells there were by amplifying reference gene primers. Profiling relied on immunoSEQ multiplex PCR, and the TCRdb table lists in-frame clones only, not all of them. V, J and clone size were drawn from that table, and D and trimming were deduced from the DNA. The profile shows around 100,000 clones, 80% to 90% of them singletons. The TCR comes from a human donor in a cohort sampled during active COVID-19. Sequencing was done on a sample of peripheral blood.

Here the CDR3 DNA reads TGTGCCTGGAGTGTACCCAGGACAGTTGGAAACACCATATATTTT. Protein sequence: CAWSVPRTVGNTIYF. The chain combines TRBV30 with TRBJ1-3, with a tentative D call TRBD1 (6 bases). With 0 bases removed from V and 3 bases from J, the gap between germline ends came to 12 bases. CDR1 GTSNPN and CDR2 SVGIG come from the germline V gene (reference sequence). The CDR3 has 15 amino acids.